A selection of T cell receptor beta chains follows, all from one sample in a study of CD8+CD57+ T cells in acquired aplastic anemia. TCRdb recomputed calls from the reads with MiXCR, one row per CDR3 protein. The sample yields approximately 300,000 distinct CDR3 sequences, around three fifths seen once. What was sequenced was sorted CD4+, CD8+, or CD8+CD57+ T cells (not recorded which) from PBMCs. The receptors come from a human donor with aplastic anemia. The CDR3 runs from the conserved cysteine through the conserved F or W.

V gene	J gene	CDR3 protein
TRBV7-9	TRBJ1-1	CASSVLPSAGTEAFF
TRBV5-5	TRBJ1-2	CASSFGVSGYTF
TRBV2	TRBJ1-1	CASIPGDYSGSEAFF
TRBV6-5	TRBJ2-7	CASSYSGGYSSYEQHF
TRBV9	TRBJ2-7	CASSVDSGGEQYF
TRBV19	TRBJ1-1	CASSIKTGALNTEAFF
TRBV10-2	TRBJ2-7	CASSESWGPYEQYF
TRBV2	TRBJ2-1	CASSERAVRNEQFF
TRBV5-1	TRBJ1-6	CASSRGDTANSPLHF
TRBV4-1	TRBJ1-2	CASSQASLYGYTF
TRBV11-1	TRBJ1-5	CASSLGQGESNQPQHF
TRBV7-8	TRBJ2-3	CASSLLAARPDTQYF
TRBV7-8	TRBJ2-4	CASSLTLVGGKNIQYF
TRBV7-2	TRBJ2-2	CASSPPGLAGGTGELFF
TRBV9	TRBJ2-3	CASSVEAESDTQYF
TRBV7-3	TRBJ2-6	CASSLMHAMISGANVLTF
TRBV2	TRBJ1-1	CASSVAPTNAEAFF
TRBV13	TRBJ2-7	CASSWQETYEQYF
TRBV3-1	TRBJ2-7	CASSQVLAGTYEQYF
TRBV7-8	TRBJ2-3	CASSLRGGSADTQYF
TRBV7-8	TRBJ2-2	CASGYGTPNTGELFF
TRBV12-3/TRBV12-4	TRBJ2-2	CASSPRTERGNTGELFF
TRBV5-4	TRBJ2-2	CASSLYQGTYAGELFF
TRBV5-1	TRBJ1-6	CASSLGQIVGSPLHF
TRBV9	TRBJ1-2	CASSGLQGYGYTF
TRBV5-5	TRBJ2-7	CASSLTDTHSSYEQYF
TRBV7-3	TRBJ2-1	CASSGTGAYNEQFF
TRBV11-2	TRBJ2-7	CASSKTQGYYEQYF
TRBV7-3	TRBJ2-1	CASSPGTSGSPYNEQFF
TRBV7-6	TRBJ2-1	CASSTRLDNEQFF
TRBV11-2	TRBJ2-1	CASSLAGPNNEQFF
TRBV19	TRBJ1-5	CASHNRVADQPQHF
TRBV20-1	TRBJ1-2	CSARASNNYGYTF
TRBV7-9	TRBJ1-2	CASSLATGFHSTF
TRBV29-1	TRBJ1-3	CSVAHSSGNTIYF
TRBV20-1	TRBJ2-1	CSAVLTSGYNEQFF
TRBV15	TRBJ1-4	CATSRVAGQGNEKLFF
TRBV20-1	TRBJ2-7	CSARTPGRSSYEQYF
TRBV20-1	TRBJ2-5	CSPKIVGGAETQYF
TRBV2	TRBJ2-5	CASSVSQYF
TRBV7-9	TRBJ1-1	CASSKLDGYTEAFF
TRBV20-1	TRBJ2-3	CSARDRPDTQYF
TRBV20-1	TRBJ1-6	CSARRGQQFPLHF
TRBV10-1	TRBJ1-6	CASSGLGSSGNSPLHF
TRBV20-1	TRBJ1-1	CSARDPGQGSTEAFF